Listed below are T cell receptor beta chains from one sample, sequenced in a study of blood T cells in healthy people across ages. Each CDR3 protein is one row after TCRdb ran MiXCR on the 5' RACE reads. The sample lists some 800,000 distinct CDR3 sequences; 40% to 50% were seen once. The sequencing input was blood. The receptors originated from a man in his 60s in good health. Both conserved end residues are part of each CDR3. The order of the fields is clone size, V gene, J gene, D gene, CDR3 DNA, CDR3 protein. D genes are given only for firm matches. Expanded clones are given a class, and other clones once, few, many or no size at all.

abundance: few; v_gene: TRBV12-3/TRBV12-4; j_gene: TRBJ2-7; d_gene: NA; CDR3nt: TGTGCCAGCAGTTTCAGCCCCAGACCCTACGAGCAGTACTTC; CDR3aa: CASSFSPRPYEQYF
abundance: NA; v_gene: TRBV7-9; j_gene: TRBJ2-7; d_gene: TRBD2; CDR3nt: TGTGCCAGCAGCCTGATAGCGGGGGGCCTCTACGAGCAGTACTTC; CDR3aa: CASSLIAGGLYEQYF
abundance: NA; v_gene: TRBV4-3; j_gene: TRBJ2-3; d_gene: NA; CDR3nt: TGCGCCAGCAGCCAAGTATGGCCCCCAGATACGCAGTATTTT; CDR3aa: CASSQVWPPDTQYF
abundance: many; v_gene: TRBV5-1; j_gene: TRBJ1-6; d_gene: NA; CDR3nt: TGTGCCAGCAGTTTAGCTGGAAATTCACCCCTCCACTTT; CDR3aa: CASSLAGNSPLHF
abundance: few; v_gene: TRBV7-2; j_gene: TRBJ2-1; d_gene: TRBD2; CDR3nt: TGTGCCAGCAGCTTATCCCGGACTAGCGGGGGGGCCAATGAGCAGTTCTTC; CDR3aa: CASSLSRTSGGANEQFF
abundance: NA; v_gene: TRBV27; j_gene: TRBJ2-1; d_gene: NA; CDR3nt: TGTGCCAGCAGTTTATCCTCAGACGACTCCTACAATGAGCAGTTCTTC; CDR3aa: CASSLSSDDSYNEQFF
abundance: NA; v_gene: TRBV24-1; j_gene: TRBJ2-3; d_gene: NA; CDR3nt: TGTGCCACCAGTGATGACAGAAAAGATACGCAGTATTTT; CDR3aa: CATSDDRKDTQYF
abundance: NA; v_gene: TRBV12-3/TRBV12-4; j_gene: TRBJ2-7; d_gene: TRBD2; CDR3nt: TGTGCCAGCGGGCGGCTGCGGGGGATTTCCTACGAGCAGTACTTC; CDR3aa: CASGRLRGISYEQYF
abundance: NA; v_gene: TRBV6-2/TRBV6-3; j_gene: TRBJ1-6; d_gene: NA; CDR3nt: TGTGCCAGCATTCTAGACAGAGTCAATTCACCCCTCCACTTT; CDR3aa: CASILDRVNSPLHF
abundance: NA; v_gene: TRBV11-2; j_gene: TRBJ2-1; d_gene: TRBD2; CDR3nt: TGTGCCAGCAGGAGACTAGCGGGGGCCAATGAGCAGTTCTTC; CDR3aa: CASRRLAGANEQFF
abundance: few; v_gene: TRBV5-5; j_gene: TRBJ1-6; d_gene: NA; CDR3nt: TGTGCCAGCGCCTTCCTTTCTGGACCCCTCCACTTT; CDR3aa: CASAFLSGPLHF
abundance: NA; v_gene: TRBV27; j_gene: TRBJ2-2; d_gene: TRBD2; CDR3nt: TGTGCCAGCAGTACCGGGGGGGCGGGTGTCGGGGAGCTGTTTTTT; CDR3aa: CASSTGGAGVGELFF
abundance: NA; v_gene: TRBV6-6; j_gene: TRBJ2-3; d_gene: TRBD2; CDR3nt: TGTGCCAGCAGTTTCGGCGGGGGGGCTGGAGATACGCAGTATTTT; CDR3aa: CASSFGGGAGDTQYF
abundance: NA; v_gene: TRBV13; j_gene: TRBJ1-5; d_gene: NA; CDR3nt: TGTGCCAGCAGCCGCCGGGGAACCAATCAGCCCCAGCATTTT; CDR3aa: CASSRRGTNQPQHF
abundance: NA; v_gene: TRBV9; j_gene: TRBJ2-5; d_gene: NA; CDR3nt: TGTGCCAGCAGCCCACCTAGCCCCCAAGAGACCCAGTACTTC; CDR3aa: CASSPPSPQETQYF
abundance: NA; v_gene: TRBV4-1; j_gene: TRBJ2-3; d_gene: NA; CDR3nt: TGCGCCAGCAGCCCCGGGGTAGCGACTAGCACAGATACGCAGTATTTT; CDR3aa: CASSPGVATSTDTQYF